This T cell receptor (beta chain) derives from a study of T cells in localized non-small cell lung cancer. The assay was immunoSEQ multiplex PCR, and TCRdb's table has in-frame clones only and misses some. The sample has tens of thousands of clones, roughly 80% seen once; the top ten hold approximately 1.2%. Unmatched junction bases numbered 2, after V lost 0 bases and J lost 3 bases. Germline V lookup: CDR1 SGHRS, CDR2 YFSETQ. The CDR3 length is 14 residues. The chain recombines TRBV5-1 with TRBJ1-1; TRBD1 agrees at 7 bases. The receptor was derived from a female donor over 55 with stage I lung adenocarcinoma. Specimen: peripheral blood, collected before any cancer treatment. The CDR3 bases are TGCGCCAGCAGCTTGGTCCAGGGGGACACTGAAGCTTTCTTT. Translating gives CASSLVQGDTEAFF.